This entry lists 17 T cell receptor beta chains sequenced from one sample in a study of blood T cell repertoires in COVID-19. Data came from immunoSEQ multiplex PCR; TCRdb stores just in-frame clones and leaves some out. The sample shows more than 300,000 clones, roughly 90% of them seen only once. The sequenced sample was PBMCs or T cells enriched from blood (not recorded which). The origin of the receptors is a woman in her 30s who had been exposed to COVID-19.

The V gene is TRBV3-1 (or the pseudogene TRBV3-2), the J gene TRBJ1-6; D is possibly TRBD1 (5 bases). The CDR3 runs 16 residues. CDR1 and CDR2 from the germline V gene are LGHDT and YNNKEL (reference sequence). With 1 base removed from V and 3 bases from J, the gap between germline ends came to 10 bases. CDR3 coding DNA: TGTGCCAGCAGCCAAGTGGGGGGGTTCTATAATTCACCCCTCCACTTT. The encoded protein is CASSQVGGFYNSPLHF.

The V and J genes are TRBV5-1 and TRBJ2-5; D is possibly TRBD1 (5 bases). V dropped 2 bases and J dropped 1 base, with 9 bases sitting between them. This CDR3 comprises 14 residues. Germline assignment: CDR1 SGHRS and CDR2 YFSETQ. The CDR3 spells CASSLQAIQETQYF. The CDR3 DNA follows: TGCGCCAGCAGCTTACAGGCGATCCAAGAGACCCAGTACTTC.

The chain uses TRBV15 and TRBJ1-4; 7 bases are shared with TRBD1. Germline V gene lookup returns CDR1 LNHNV and CDR2 YYDKDF (reference sequence). This CDR3 comprises 15 residues. After removal of 6 bases from V and 4 bases from J, the junction contained 8 bases not matched to a gene. As DNA, the CDR3 is TGTGCCACCAGGAAGACGGACAGGAATAATGAAAAACTGTTTTTT. Its protein is CATRKTDRNNEKLFF.

The chain employs TRBV5-4 and TRBJ2-1, with 12 bases identical to TRBD2. Per the germline V gene, CDR1 is SGHNT and CDR2 is YYREEE (reference sequence). The J segment lost 8 bases and the V segment lost 7 bases, leaving 10 bases of the junction unmatched. The CDR3 consists of 15 residues. CDR3 sequence reads: CASQTSGGLWDEQFF. The CDR3 region has the DNA TGTGCCAGCCAAACTAGCGGGGGGTTATGGGATGAGCAGTTCTTC.

The genes are TRBV24-1 and TRBJ1-2; 7 positions match TRBD1. V dropped 4 bases and J dropped 6; count of bases not matched to a gene: 7. Germline V gene lookup returns CDR1 KGHDR and CDR2 SFDVKD. This CDR3 is 14 amino acids long. The CDR3 loop reads CATSDLGQAHGYTF. The CDR3 nucleotides read TGTGCCACCAGTGACCTTGGACAGGCCCATGGCTACACCTTC.

The chain links TRBV5-1 to TRBJ2-3; TRBD2 aligns across 7 bases. Germline lookup yields CDR1 SGHRS and CDR2 YFSETQ. With 7 bases clipped from V and 4 bases from J, the junction kept 12 bases outside the gene matches. The CDR3 runs 15 residues. CDR3 sequence (DNA): TGCGCCAGCTTCGAGGCTAGCGGTGGCCCAGATACGCAGTATTTT. This translates into CASFEASGGPDTQYF.

This sequence joins TRBV9 and TRBJ2-4, with D tentatively TRBD2 (7 bases). Germline loops: CDR1 SGDLS, CDR2 YYNGEE. The CDR3 extends over 16 amino acids. V lost 0 bases, J lost 7 bases, and 17 bases lay in between. CDR3 amino acids: CASSVGGGSSGNIQYF. DNA of the CDR3: TGTGCCAGCAGCGTAGGAGGGGGGAGTAGCGGGAACATTCAGTACTTC.

The chain has TRBV7-2 and TRBJ1-2; no firm D call. This CDR3 is 15 amino acids long. Trimming stripped 6 bases from V and 7 bases from J, with 21 bases between. Germline V gives CDR1 SGHTA, CDR2 FQGNSA. CDR3 amino acids: CASRLNSGRTFGYTF. The CDR3 DNA reads TGTGCCAGCAGATTGAACTCCGGGAGAACTTTTGGCTACACCTTC.

The chain recombines TRBV5-5 with TRBJ1-5, with D uncertain. Germline values: CDR1 SGHKS, CDR2 YYEKEE (reference sequence). The length of the CDR3 is 14 residues. V shed 0 bases and J shed 1 base, with 5 bases lying between them. In DNA form, the CDR3 reads TGTGCCAGCAGCTTGGACAGCAGCAATCAGCCCCAGCATTTT. This codes for CASSLDSSNQPQHF. Supplemented by reference TRBV5-5 and TRBJ1-5, the full variable domain reads DAGVTQSPTHLIKTRGQQVTLRCSPISGHKSVSWYQQVLGQGPQFIFQYYEKEERGRGNFPDRFSARQFPNYSSELNVNALLLGDSALYLCASSLDSSNQPQHFGDGTRLSIL.

CDR3 bases: TGTGCCAGCAGACCTCTTGCTTGGACTAGCGGGGGAAACTACGAGCAGTACTTC. Protein product: CASRPLAWTSGGNYEQYF. V gene TRBV6-2 or TRBV6-3 combines with J gene TRBJ2-7, with TRBD2 identical over 13 bases. J lost 3 bases, V lost 6 bases, and 14 bases had no gene match. The CDR3 has 18 amino acids. The germline CDR1 and CDR2 sequences are MNHEY and SVGEGT.

The J gene is TRBJ1-4, the V gene TRBV14, with D unclear. V lost 0 bases, J lost 7 bases, and 9 bases lay in between. The CDR3 extends over 14 amino acids. Per germline, CDR1 SGHDN and CDR2 FVKESK. As DNA, the CDR3 is TGTGCCAGCAGCCAAGAAGCAGGTAGTGAAAAACTGTTTTTT. It yields the protein CASSQEAGSEKLFF.

The rearrangement uses TRBV9 and TRBJ2-3; D uncertain. The V gene lost 2 bases and the J gene lost 0 bases, with 7 bases spanning the gap. The germline V gene encodes CDR1 SGDLS and CDR2 YYNGEE. CDR3 length: 14 amino acids. CDR3 region: CASSVRLSTDTQYF. In nucleotides, the CDR3 is TGTGCCAGCAGCGTTAGACTTAGCACAGATACGCAGTATTTT.

The chain has TRBV5-1 and TRBJ2-2; D may be TRBD1 (5 bases). The germline V and J ends were trimmed by 4 bases and 1 base, with 8 bases remaining between them. CDR3 length: 14 residues. CDR1 and CDR2 from the germline V gene are SGHRS and YFSETQ. The CDR3 spells CASSQTVNTGELFF. The CDR3 region has the DNA TGCGCCAGCAGCCAGACAGTGAACACCGGGGAGCTGTTTTTT. Complete variable domain (other parts from reference TRBV5-1 and TRBJ2-2): KAGVTQTPRYLIKTRGQQVTLSCSPISGHRSVSWYQQTPGQGLQFLFEYFSETQRNKGNFPGRFSGRQFSNSRSEMNVSTLELGDSALYLCASSQTVNTGELFFGEGSRLTVL.

The V gene is TRBV11-2, the J gene TRBJ2-5, with D tentatively TRBD2 (5 bases). Trimming stripped 0 bases from V and 9 bases from J, with 20 bases between. This CDR3 has 16 residues. The V gene's germline CDR1 is SGHAT and CDR2 FQNNGV. In DNA, the CDR3 is TGTGCCAGCAGCTTAGAGACGGTGCGGAGGATCGGGGCCCAGTACTTC. Its translation: CASSLETVRRIGAQYF.

The rearrangement links TRBV6-5 to TRBJ1-3; D is undetermined. This CDR3 is 12 amino acids long. Trimming removed 8 bases from V and 2 bases from J, with 7 bases in between. Germline CDR1 is MNHEY and CDR2 is SVGAGI. CDR3 coding DNA: TGTGCCAGCCACAGTGCTGGAAACACCATATATTTT. Amino acid sequence: CASHSAGNTIYF.

The chain couples TRBV5-1 to TRBJ1-2; 7 bases match TRBD1. This CDR3 contains 17 residues. The V segment lost 4 bases and the J segment 4 bases; nucleotides outside the gene matches: 16. CDR1 is SGHRS and CDR2 is YFSETQ in the germline V gene. In DNA, the CDR3 is TGCGCCAGCAGCCAGAATACAATCCAGGGACAGTCCTATGGCTACACCTTC. Its protein is CASSQNTIQGQSYGYTF.

J is TRBJ1-1 and V is TRBV11-2; a possible D gene is TRBD1 (5 bases). The V gene lost 1 base and the J gene lost 5 bases, with 17 bases spanning the gap. The V gene's germline CDR1 is SGHAT and CDR2 FQNNGV. The CDR3 runs 16 residues. The CDR3 reads CASSLGGLLVRTEAFF. The CDR3 DNA sequence: TGTGCCAGCAGCTTAGGGGGACTCCTTGTGCGAACTGAAGCTTTCTTT. Full variable domain (remainder filled in from reference TRBV11-2 and TRBJ1-1): EAGVAQSPRYKIIEKRQSVAFWCNPISGHATLYWYQQILGQGPKLLIQFQNNGVVDDSQLPKDRFSAERLKGVDSTLKIQPAKLEDSAVYLCASSLGGLLVRTEAFFGQGTRLTVV.